This T cell receptor (beta chain) was sequenced in a study of cytomegalovirus exposure and HLA in healthy donors. The PCR was carried out with 60 Vbeta primers and 13 Jbeta primers. The table came from immunoSEQ multiplex PCR; TCRdb's copy has only in-frame clones and leaves some out. The sample yields about 110,000 clones, more than 80% seen once. Germline-derived CDR1 and CDR2 are SGHTA and FQGNSA. CDR3 length: 15 residues. Trimming took 1 base from V and 5 from J, leaving 14 bases between them. The sample comprised PBMCs. This receptor was obtained from a man aged 18 to 29 in good health and CMV-seronegative. The V and J genes are TRBV7-2 and TRBJ2-5; no firm D call. CDR3 DNA sequence: TGTGCCAGCAGCTTAGACGGAACTCTAGGCGAGACCCAGTACTTC. This encodes CASSLDGTLGETQYF.